A single sample is the source of the 20 T cell receptor beta chains below, sequenced in a study of blood T cell repertoires in COVID-19 (dated by TCRdb to the early 2020s). Library generation was performed with the immunoSEQ multiplex PCR assay. In TCRdb, the immuneACCESS table is reduced to in-frame sequences with V and J assigned. These tables do not hold every clone; where another copy was compared, an unresolved V gene accounts for under half, and the others remain unexplained. The sample records 45,000 or so clones, around 87% of which are singletons. The ten largest clones capture 5% of the sample. Sequenced input: peripheral blood. The receptors here all came from a man between 40 and 49 years old with active COVID-19.

This clone was detected a few times. V is TRBV7-8 and J is TRBJ2-7; TRBD2 aligns across 7 bases. From germline, CDR1 is SGHVS and CDR2 FQNEAQ. The CDR3 is made up of 17 amino acids. V lost 0 bases to trimming and J lost 3 bases; unmatched junction nucleotides: 11. The CDR3 sequence: CASSLALGAGEFYEQYF. CDR3 DNA: TGTGCCAGCAGCTTAGCGCTTGGGGCGGGAGAGTTCTACGAGCAGTACTTC.

This clone showed up just once. The chain has TRBV27 and TRBJ1-2, with 12 bases fitting TRBD1. With V trimmed by 5 bases and J by 12 bases, 10 bases remained unmatched. The CDR3 length is 14 residues. The germline gives CDR1 MNHEY, CDR2 SMNVEV (reference sequence). CDR3 amino acids: CASSPIGTGGRHTF. As DNA, the CDR3 is TGTGCCAGCAGTCCTATCGGGACAGGGGGCCGACACACCTTC.

The V call is TRBV28, the J call TRBJ1-2; D unclear. The germline V and J ends were trimmed by 6 bases and 8 bases, with 13 bases remaining between them. CDR1 and CDR2 from the germline V gene are MDHEN and SYDVKM. The CDR3 loop spans 12 amino acids. CDR3 sequence reads: CASRSGGLGYTF. Here the CDR3 DNA reads TGTGCCAGCAGGTCAGGAGGACTAGGCTACACCTTC.

As concerns this clone: The sample holds other DNA sequences that translate to the same CDR3. This chain connects TRBV11-2 to TRBJ1-1; the match to TRBD1 covers 8 bases. The CDR3 has 13 amino acids. Per germline, CDR1 SGHAT and CDR2 FQNNGV. Unmatched junction bases numbered 0, after V lost 3 bases and J lost 3 bases. The CDR3 DNA reads as TGTGCCAGCAGCTTGGACAGGGACACTGAAGCTTTCTTT. This translates into CASSLDRDTEAFF.

The chain employs TRBV5-1 and TRBJ2-1; possible D gene TRBD1, 5 bases. This CDR3 is built from 15 residues. CDR1 is SGHRS and CDR2 is YFSETQ in the germline V gene. With 3 bases removed from V and 6 bases from J, the gap between germline ends came to 16 bases. The CDR3 protein is CASSYAQSGFNEQFF. The CDR3 DNA reads TGCGCCAGCAGCTACGCTCAATCAGGGTTCAATGAGCAGTTCTTC.

This clone has just a few counts. The DNA of the CDR3 is TGTGCCAGCAGCCGACAGGGAATTAGCTATGGCTACACCTTC. Translating gives CASSRQGISYGYTF. This rearrangement joins TRBV28 to TRBJ1-2, with 7 positions matching TRBD1. The J segment lost 4 bases and the V segment lost 6 bases, leaving 8 bases of the junction unmatched. Germline V gives CDR1 MDHEN, CDR2 SYDVKM. CDR3 size: 14 residues.

The V gene is TRBV27, the J gene TRBJ1-6, with D tentatively TRBD1 (5 bases). The CDR3 consists of 15 residues. Germline CDR1 and CDR2: MNHEY and SMNVEV (reference sequence). V shed 5 bases and J shed 9 bases, with 17 bases lying between them. The CDR3, as DNA: TGTGCCAGCAGTCCCTACTCAGGGCTCGGTTCACCCCTCCACTTT. Translation gives CASSPYSGLGSPLHF.

V is TRBV5-1 and J is TRBJ2-2; possibly TRBD2 for D (6 bases). Germline V gives CDR1 SGHRS, CDR2 YFSETQ. CDR3 length: 14 amino acids. Trimming shortened V by 3 bases and J by 0 bases, and 6 bases separated the two germline ends. The CDR3 protein is CASSWTTNTGELFF. In DNA form, the CDR3 reads TGCGCCAGCAGCTGGACTACGAACACCGGGGAGCTGTTTTTT.

This clone occurred once. The V call is TRBV19, the J call TRBJ1-3; D gene uncertain. Trimming stripped 7 bases from V and 2 bases from J, with 18 bases between. This CDR3 is 16 amino acids long. CDR1 and CDR2 from the germline V gene are LNHDA and SQIVND (reference sequence). The CDR3 protein is CASTSPGRSAGNTIYF. As DNA, the CDR3 is TGTGCCAGTACTAGCCCGGGCCGGTCTGCTGGAAACACCATATATTTT.

The chain links TRBV28 to TRBJ1-2; the match to TRBD1 covers 7 bases. V dropped 3 bases and J dropped 1; count of bases not matched to a gene: 5. This CDR3 has 15 amino acids. Germline CDR1 is MDHEN and CDR2 is SYDVKM. The CDR3 DNA follows: TGTGCCAGCAGTTTTCTACAGGGGCTTAACTATGGCTACACCTTC. Amino acid sequence: CASSFLQGLNYGYTF.

The chain combines TRBV6-1 with TRBJ1-5; 10 positions agree with TRBD1. The length of the CDR3 is 16 residues. The germline V gene has CDR1 MNHNS and CDR2 SASEGT. V shed 0 bases and J 4 bases; nucleotides not matched to a gene: 3. The CDR3 DNA sequence: TGTGCCAGCAGTGAAGCGCGGGGACAGGGGAATCAGCCCCAGCATTTT. It is translated as CASSEARGQGNQPQHF.

The DNA of the CDR3 is TGTGCCAGCAGCTCCTCAGGGGGAGAAACTGAAGCTTTCTTT. Translating it yields CASSSSGGETEAFF. The chain employs TRBV6-5 and TRBJ1-1; TRBD1 matches 7 bases. Germline CDR1 MNHEY, CDR2 SVGAGI. This CDR3 contains 14 residues. V was pared by 6 bases and J by 5 bases, with 9 bases of the junction left unmatched.

The J gene is TRBJ1-1, the V gene TRBV28; the match to TRBD1 covers 8 bases. The germline V gene encodes CDR1 MDHEN and CDR2 SYDVKM. The CDR3 covers 15 residues. V lost 5 bases to trimming and J lost 0 bases; unmatched junction nucleotides: 5. CDR3 region: CASSPPTGVNTEAFF. DNA for the CDR3: TGTGCCAGCAGTCCCCCGACAGGGGTGAACACTGAAGCTTTCTTT.

This clone was counted only a few times. In nucleotides, the CDR3 is TGTGCCAGCCACCGATCGGGACAGGGGGCCCTCGGCCACGGTCAGCCCCAGCATTTT. Amino acids: CASHRSGQGALGHGQPQHF. This sequence joins TRBV19 and TRBJ1-5; 12 nucleotides line up with TRBD1. The J segment lost 6 bases and the V segment lost 9 bases, leaving 21 bases of the junction unmatched. CDR1 and CDR2 from the germline V gene are LNHDA and SQIVND (reference sequence). CDR3 length equals 19 residues.

The gene calls are TRBV5-1 and TRBJ1-2; no clear D gene. Trimming cost V 4 bases and J 7 bases, with 17 bases left between them. This CDR3 is built from 14 residues. The germline gives CDR1 SGHRS, CDR2 YFSETQ. As DNA, the CDR3 is TGCGCCAGCAGCCCCGGGATCACGAGGAGTGGCTACACCTTC. Its translation: CASSPGITRSGYTF.

The J gene is TRBJ2-2, the V gene TRBV6-5; a weak D match, TRBD2 (6 bases). V was cut by 2 bases and J by 1 base, with 8 bases left in between. This CDR3 contains 15 residues. Germline values: CDR1 MNHEY, CDR2 SVGAGI. CDR3: CASSYRLVNTGELFF. The CDR3, as DNA: TGTGCCAGCAGTTACAGACTAGTGAACACCGGGGAGCTGTTTTTT.

There are a few counts of this clone. The genes are TRBV5-1 and TRBJ2-6; 9 bases are a match to TRBD2. Germline V gene data show CDR1 as SGHRS and CDR2 as YFSETQ. The V segment lost 3 bases and the J segment 4 bases; nucleotides outside the gene matches: 14. The CDR3 sequence is 19 residues long. The CDR3 here is CASSYFPGLADSGANVLTF. CDR3 nucleotide sequence: TGCGCCAGCAGCTATTTTCCGGGACTAGCTGACTCGGGGGCCAACGTCCTGACTTTC.

The V gene is TRBV18, the J gene TRBJ1-2, with D hard to call. The germline V gene encodes CDR1 KGHSH and CDR2 LQKENI. This CDR3 comprises 15 residues. Between the trimmed V and J ends, which lost 3 bases and 6 bases, there was a span of 17 bases. CDR3 sequence: CASSPPGLNKDGYTF. CDR3 nucleotide sequence: TGTGCCAGCTCACCCCCGGGTTTAAATAAGGATGGCTACACCTTC. Full variable domain (missing parts from reference TRBV18 and TRBJ1-2): NAGVMQNPRHLVRRRGQEARLRCSPMKGHSHVYWYRQLPEEGLKFMVYLQKENIIDESGMPKERFSAEFPKEGPSILRIQQVVRGDSAAYFCASSPPGLNKDGYTFGSGTRLTVV.

V and J are TRBV6-5 and TRBJ2-7, with 8 bases matching TRBD2. J gave up 6 bases and V 6 bases, and 10 bases lay outside the gene matches. The V gene's germline CDR1 is MNHEY and CDR2 SVGAGI. This CDR3 has 14 residues. For the CDR3, the DNA is TGTGCCAGCAGCAAAAACGGACTAGCAAGCGAGCAGTACTTC. Protein product: CASSKNGLASEQYF.

The CDR3 protein is CASRDGGRYIDEQFF. The CDR3, as DNA: TGTGCCAGTAGGGACGGCGGGAGGTATATAGATGAGCAGTTCTTC. The chain is built from TRBV19 and TRBJ2-1; the match to TRBD2 covers 8 bases. The length of the CDR3 is 15 residues. Germline CDR1 reads LNHDA; CDR2 reads SQIVND (reference sequence). V was clipped by 6 bases and J by 8 bases; unmatched bases: 12.